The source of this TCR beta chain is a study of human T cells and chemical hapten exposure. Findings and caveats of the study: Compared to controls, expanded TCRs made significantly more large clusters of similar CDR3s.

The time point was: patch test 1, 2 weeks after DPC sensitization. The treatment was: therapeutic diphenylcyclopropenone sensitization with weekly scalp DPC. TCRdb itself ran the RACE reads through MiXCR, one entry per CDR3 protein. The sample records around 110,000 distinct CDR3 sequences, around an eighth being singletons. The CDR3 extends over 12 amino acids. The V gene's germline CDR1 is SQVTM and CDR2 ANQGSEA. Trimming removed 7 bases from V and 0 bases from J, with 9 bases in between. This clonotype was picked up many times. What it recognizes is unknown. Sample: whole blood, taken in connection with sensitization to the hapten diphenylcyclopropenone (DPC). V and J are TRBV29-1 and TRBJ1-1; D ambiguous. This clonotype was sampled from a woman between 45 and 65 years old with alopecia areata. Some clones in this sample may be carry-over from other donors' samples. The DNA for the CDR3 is TGCAGCGCCCGGACGGTGAACACTGAAGCTTTCTTT. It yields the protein CSARTVNTEAFF.